This TCR beta chain was documented in a study of T cell repertoires in cytomegalovirus infection (dated by TCRdb to between 2017 and 2020). Regarding the research as a whole: Alongside well-studied HLA-B-restricted epitopes, the peptide stimulations were aimed at recently identified HLA-C-restricted CMV epitopes, whose presentation resists viral immunomodulation. Donor HLA type was relevant to the analysis, because carriage of CMV infection together with the matching HLA type was indicated by public TCR beta signatures. What the work shows at the level of the full study, not this receptor alone: Carriers of CMV infection plus the relevant HLA type were discriminated by the cumulative frequency of public TCR beta family members in the study cohort and in an independent roughly 370-donor cohort. The ex vivo response was dominated by HLA-C-restricted CMV-specific TCR beta clonotypes, which also provided the single most frequent clonotype in two of eight donors.

Sequenced on an Illumina HiSeq 1500. The public sequencing data were trimmed at Q25 with fastp and processed into clonotypes with MiXCR by TCRdb, which kept only in-frame beta chains. Rows merge per CDR3 protein into single entries with the most common DNA and genes. The sample contains fewer than 900,000 distinct CDR3 sequences, about 28% of them found a single time. Over 10% of the sample belongs to the ten largest clones. The treatment or condition label for this specimen denotes: in vitro stimulation with specific CMV peptide epitopes to enrich CMV-specific T cells. The germline V gene (reference sequence) provides CDR1 MNHEY and CDR2 SMNVEV. V loses 6 bases, J loses 11 bases, and the germline ends lie 11 bases apart. The CDR3 goes from the cysteine to the phenylalanine over 11 residues. Only the CDR3 region is kept as DNA, spanning 33 bases read in frame from base 1. A word on this clonotype: Its antigen is not yet known. No much larger clone exists at a distance of one base, and base qualities are not known.

The chain uses TRBV27 and TRBJ2-4, with no reliable assignment of the D segment. Sample: cultured CD8+ T cells from PBMCs, taken from culture after CMV antigen stimulation. The receptor comes from a human donor in good health (CMV status not recorded). Some clones in this sample may be carry-over from other donors' samples. The CDR3 protein sequence reads: CASRKDRVQYF. The nucleotide sequence is TGTGCCAGCAGGAAGGATAGGGTTCAGTACTTC.